A selection of T cell receptor beta chains follows, all from one sample in a study of blood T cells in healthy people across ages. MiXCR, applied by TCRdb to the 5' RACE reads, yields one record per CDR3 protein. The repertoire holds 660,000 or so distinct CDR3 sequences, 58% seen once, with 30% to 45% in the top ten. Sequenced: blood. Every receptor here comes from a man between 60 and 70 years old in good health. CDR3s include the opening cysteine and the closing phenylalanine or tryptophan. Fields, in order: V gene, J gene, clone size, D gene, CDR3 DNA, CDR3 protein. A D gene is named only where the DNA matches it firmly. Some rows have no size entry. The others give once, few or many, or a class for an expanded clone.

V gene: TRBV6-1
J gene: TRBJ2-7
clone size: -
D gene: -
CDR3 DNA: TGTGCCAGCAGCTGGGTTGTGAGCCCCTACGAGCAGTACTTC
CDR3 protein: CASSWVVSPYEQYF

V gene: TRBV2
J gene: TRBJ2-2
clone size: -
D gene: TRBD2
CDR3 DNA: TGTGCCAGCAGTGAAGAAAGACTAGCGGGGGGCACCGGGGAGCTGTTTTTT
CDR3 protein: CASSEERLAGGTGELFF

V gene: TRBV5-1
J gene: TRBJ2-1
clone size: -
D gene: -
CDR3 DNA: TGCGCCAGCAGCTTTGACGGGGGAGTTCCCAATGAGCAGTTCTTC
CDR3 protein: CASSFDGGVPNEQFF

V gene: TRBV6-5
J gene: TRBJ1-2
clone size: few
D gene: -
CDR3 DNA: TGTGCCAGCAGTCCCCAGGGGTCCGGCTACACCTTC
CDR3 protein: CASSPQGSGYTF

V gene: TRBV20-1
J gene: TRBJ2-1
clone size: few
D gene: TRBD1
CDR3 DNA: TGCAGTGCTAGAGCAGGGGGCTATGAGCAGTTCTTC
CDR3 protein: CSARAGGYEQFF

V gene: TRBV6-6
J gene: TRBJ1-6
clone size: -
D gene: -
CDR3 DNA: TGTGCCAGCAGTTACTCGAAAAATTCACCCCTCCACTTT
CDR3 protein: CASSYSKNSPLHF

V gene: TRBV5-1
J gene: TRBJ2-5
clone size: -
D gene: -
CDR3 DNA: TGCGCCAGCAGCCGAACCGTGACTAGACGAGAGACCCAGTACTTC
CDR3 protein: CASSRTVTRRETQYF

V gene: TRBV7-8
J gene: TRBJ2-5
clone size: many
D gene: TRBD2
CDR3 DNA: TGTGCCAGCAGCCCCGGGACTAGCGGGGTCCAGACCCAGTACTTC
CDR3 protein: CASSPGTSGVQTQYF

V gene: TRBV11-2
J gene: TRBJ2-5
clone size: -
D gene: -
CDR3 DNA: TGTGCCAGCAGTATGGACTGGCAAGAGACCCAGTACTTC
CDR3 protein: CASSMDWQETQYF

V gene: TRBV20-1
J gene: TRBJ2-1
clone size: -
D gene: TRBD1
CDR3 DNA: TGCAGTGCCGAGGGGGCCCGCTACAATGAGCAGTTCTTC
CDR3 protein: CSAEGARYNEQFF

V gene: TRBV9
J gene: TRBJ1-1
clone size: -
D gene: -
CDR3 DNA: TGTGCCAGCAGCCCCGTGGGGGCCACTGAAGCTTTCTTT
CDR3 protein: CASSPVGATEAFF

V gene: TRBV7-9
J gene: TRBJ2-1
clone size: few
D gene: -
CDR3 DNA: TGTGCCAGCAGCTTATCATATGAGCAGTTCTTC
CDR3 protein: CASSLSYEQFF

V gene: TRBV29-1
J gene: TRBJ2-2
clone size: -
D gene: -
CDR3 DNA: TGCAGCGTTGTCATAGGGGTGACCGGGGAGCTGTTTTTT
CDR3 protein: CSVVIGVTGELFF

V gene: TRBV29-1
J gene: TRBJ2-3
clone size: -
D gene: TRBD2
CDR3 DNA: TGCAGCGTTGAACGCGGGGGACTCACAGATACGCAGTATTTT
CDR3 protein: CSVERGGLTDTQYF

V gene: TRBV7-2
J gene: TRBJ1-6
clone size: -
D gene: -
CDR3 DNA: TGTGCCAGCAGCTGGCAGGGGAATTCACCCCTCCACTTT
CDR3 protein: CASSWQGNSPLHF

V gene: TRBV28
J gene: TRBJ1-4
clone size: few
D gene: TRBD1
CDR3 DNA: TGTGCCAGCAGTGATTGGACAGGGGGCAATGAAAAACTGTTTTTT
CDR3 protein: CASSDWTGGNEKLFF

V gene: TRBV4-1
J gene: TRBJ2-6
clone size: many
D gene: -
CDR3 DNA: TGCGCCAGCAGGTCGGTCCGGCAAAACTCTGGGGCCAACGTCCTGACTTTC
CDR3 protein: CASRSVRQNSGANVLTF

V gene: TRBV29-1
J gene: TRBJ1-4
clone size: few
D gene: TRBD1
CDR3 DNA: TGCAGCGCGGCAGGGGGTAACGAAAAACTGTTTTTT
CDR3 protein: CSAAGGNEKLFF

V gene: TRBV25-1
J gene: TRBJ1-6
clone size: -
D gene: -
CDR3 DNA: TGTGCCGGATCTTCAGGGGATGGGGCCCTCCACTTT
CDR3 protein: CAGSSGDGALHF

V gene: TRBV4-2
J gene: TRBJ2-1
clone size: -
D gene: TRBD2
CDR3 DNA: TGTGCCAGCAGCCAGGATCCGTCCTCACTACTAGCGGGGCCCTACAATGAGCAGTTCTTC
CDR3 protein: CASSQDPSSLLAGPYNEQFF

V gene: TRBV5-1
J gene: TRBJ2-5
clone size: -
D gene: -
CDR3 DNA: TGCGCCAGCAGCTCCGACAGCAGGCGCCAAGAGACCCAGTACTTC
CDR3 protein: CASSSDSRRQETQYF

V gene: TRBV21-1
J gene: TRBJ2-7
clone size: -
D gene: -
CDR3 DNA: TGTGCCAGCAGCCCCCGACAGGCCCCCTACGAGCAGTACTTC
CDR3 protein: CASSPRQAPYEQYF

V gene: TRBV7-2
J gene: TRBJ2-3
clone size: -
D gene: TRBD1
CDR3 DNA: TGTGCCAGCAGCTTAGCCATTGGGACAGGGGGCTCAGATACGCAGTATTTT
CDR3 protein: CASSLAIGTGGSDTQYF

V gene: TRBV7-9
J gene: TRBJ2-7
clone size: -
D gene: -
CDR3 DNA: TGTGCCAGCAGCCAGCCGCGGGCAGGGAACCCCTACGAGCAGTACTTC
CDR3 protein: CASSQPRAGNPYEQYF

V gene: TRBV5-1
J gene: TRBJ1-1
clone size: -
D gene: TRBD1
CDR3 DNA: TGCGCCAGCAGCGCGGGACAGGGGGTAACGAACACTGAAGCTTTCTTT
CDR3 protein: CASSAGQGVTNTEAFF

V gene: TRBV7-2
J gene: TRBJ1-2
clone size: -
D gene: -
CDR3 DNA: TGTGCCAGCAGCTTAGCGGGTGGGGGGTCAAACTATGGCTACACCTTC
CDR3 protein: CASSLAGGGSNYGYTF

V gene: TRBV5-1
J gene: TRBJ2-5
clone size: -
D gene: -
CDR3 DNA: TGCGCCACCTCTGGGGACCAAGAGACCCAGTACTTC
CDR3 protein: CATSGDQETQYF

V gene: TRBV12-3/TRBV12-4
J gene: TRBJ2-3
clone size: few
D gene: -
CDR3 DNA: TGTGCCAGCAGTGATAGAGGGGCAGGAGATACGCAGTATTTT
CDR3 protein: CASSDRGAGDTQYF

V gene: TRBV6-1
J gene: TRBJ2-3
clone size: -
D gene: TRBD2
CDR3 DNA: TGTGCCAGCAGTGGCCAAGGTAGCGGGGGCGCAGATACGCAGTATTTT
CDR3 protein: CASSGQGSGGADTQYF

V gene: TRBV4-2
J gene: TRBJ1-1
clone size: -
D gene: -
CDR3 DNA: TGTGCCAGCAGCCCCGGACCGATGAACACTGAAGCTTTCTTT
CDR3 protein: CASSPGPMNTEAFF

V gene: TRBV10-3
J gene: TRBJ1-4
clone size: -
D gene: -
CDR3 DNA: TGTGCCATCACCGGCGGGGTCCCGGATGAAAAACTGTTTTTT
CDR3 protein: CAITGGVPDEKLFF

V gene: TRBV4-1
J gene: TRBJ1-3
clone size: -
D gene: -
CDR3 DNA: TGCGCCAGCAGCCAAGTCCGGTGGGGAGATGCCGCTGGAAACACCATATATTTT
CDR3 protein: CASSQVRWGDAAGNTIYF

V gene: TRBV6-2/TRBV6-3
J gene: TRBJ2-7
clone size: -
D gene: -
CDR3 DNA: TGTGCCAGCAGTTCCCGGGACTCCCTGAGGTACTTC
CDR3 protein: CASSSRDSLRYF

V gene: TRBV6-5
J gene: TRBJ2-5
clone size: -
D gene: -
CDR3 DNA: TGTGCCAGCAGTTACGAGGCTGGAGGGACCCAGTACTTC
CDR3 protein: CASSYEAGGTQYF

V gene: TRBV20-1
J gene: TRBJ2-7
clone size: -
D gene: TRBD1
CDR3 DNA: TGCAGTTGGCCGGGACAGGGTCCCTACGAGCAGTACTTC
CDR3 protein: CSWPGQGPYEQYF

V gene: TRBV30
J gene: TRBJ1-1
clone size: -
D gene: -
CDR3 DNA: TGTGCCTGGAGTGTTGGGACGTTGGGAGCTTTCTTT
CDR3 protein: CAWSVGTLGAFF